This TCR beta chain originates from a study of cytomegalovirus exposure and HLA in healthy donors. Regarding this clone: Its antigen is as yet unknown.

Primers for the PCR totalled 60 Vbeta and 13 Jbeta. Profiled with immunoSEQ multiplex PCR; TCRdb holds only in-frame clones, not every one. The sample records 55,000 to 65,000 clones, roughly 80% being singletons. Notes on the study in general: The classifier was said to identify cytomegalovirus status with high specificity and sensitivity. Later work showed greater clonal expansion in HLA-associated TCR beta chains than in equally common others. It was about 180 TCR beta chains that were listed as cytomegalovirus-associated.

The sample comprised PBMCs. The TCR comes from a woman aged 25 to 45 in good health and CMV-seronegative.

The CDR3 DNA sequence: TGTGCCAGCAGCAACAGAATTTCTGAGCAGTTCTTC. Translated: CASSNRISEQFF. This chain joins TRBV27 and TRBJ2-1; D gene unclear. The germline V gene has CDR1 MNHEY and CDR2 SMNVEV (reference sequence). This CDR3 region has 12 residues. V lost 6 bases, J lost 9 bases, and 12 bases lay in between.